The 4 T cell receptor beta chains reported below all come from one sample, sequenced in a study of metastatic and nonmetastatic thyroid tumors (dated by TCRdb to about 2020). The library came from PCR. Sequenced using an Illumina HiSeq 4000. Clones were called with MiXCR by TCRdb after fastp trimmed the public reads at Q25, and only in-frame beta chains were retained. The sample includes around 18,000 clones, with less than 40% observed a single time. The ten top clones hold roughly 17% of the sample. No treatment had been received by any patient before thyroid surgery. The source material was tumor tissue. The receptor source for this set is a female donor with papillary thyroid cancer or a benign thyroid nodule (not recorded which). Some clones in this sample may be carry-over from other donors' samples.

V and J are TRBV6-1 and TRBJ1-1; no firm D call. Germline V gene lookup returns CDR1 MNHNS and CDR2 SASEGT. V dropped 4 bases and J dropped 5 bases, with 14 bases sitting between them. The CDR3 is made up of 14 amino acids. CDR3 region: CASSVQSLPTEAFF. CDR3 nucleotide sequence: TGTGCCAGCAGTGTTCAGAGCCTCCCAACTGAAGCTTTCTTT.

Relative to its sample, this clone is medium-sized. V gene TRBV4-1 combines with J gene TRBJ1-6; 8 nucleotides agree with TRBD1. Unmatched junction bases numbered 1, after V lost 2 bases and J lost 4 bases. The germline V gene has CDR1 MGHRA and CDR2 YSYEKL. This CDR3 contains 15 residues. CDR3 nucleotide sequence: TGCGCCAGCAGCCAACAGGGGGCGTATAATTCACCCCTCCACTTT. It specifies CASSQQGAYNSPLHF.

This clone was observed a few times. The V gene is TRBV11-3, the J gene TRBJ1-6; 9 nucleotides align to TRBD1. V shed 10 bases and J 8 bases; nucleotides not matched to a gene: 6. The CDR3 totals 13 residues. Germline V gene lookup returns CDR1 SGHNT and CDR2 YENEEA. The CDR3 sequence is CATKDRGDSPLHF. The CDR3 nucleotides are TGTGCCACGAAGGACAGGGGAGATTCACCCCTCCACTTT.

The chain has TRBV20-1 and TRBJ2-7; 7 nucleotides match TRBD1. In germline, CDR1 is DFQATT, CDR2 SNEGSKA (reference sequence). This CDR3 is built from 14 residues. V lost 5 bases and J lost 2; bases outside the gene matches: 9. This CDR3 reads CSASGPGQTYEQYF. CDR3 nucleotide sequence: TGCAGTGCTTCCGGGCCGGGACAGACCTACGAGCAGTACTTC.